These 22 T cell receptor beta chains originate from one sample sequenced in a study of T cell responses to AZD1222 COVID-19 vaccine. Using immunoSEQ multiplex PCR, the repertoire was profiled, and TCRdb retains in-frame clones only, with some absent. Of 150,000 to 200,000 clones listed, about 91% are singletons. This material consisted of peripheral blood, taken 28 days after the second AZD1222 dose. These receptors originate from an adult who received the AZD1222 COVID-19 vaccine.

The chain is built from TRBV7-2 and TRBJ1-1; D remains ambiguous. V lost 4 bases and J 1 base, leaving 7 bases between the germline ends. Looked up from germline, CDR1 is SGHTA and CDR2 is FQGNSA. The CDR3 has 13 amino acids. CDR3 in amino acids: CASSYSGNTEAFF. The CDR3 nucleotides read TGTGCCAGCAGCTACTCAGGGAACACTGAAGCTTTCTTT.

The chain couples TRBV7-2 to TRBJ2-2, with TRBD2 matching 7 bases. Trimming removed 0 bases from V and 7 bases from J; junction bases left unmatched: 5. This CDR3 comprises 15 residues. Germline V gene data show CDR1 as SGHTA and CDR2 as FQGNSA. The CDR3, as DNA: TGTGCCAGCAGCTTAGCGAGGACTAGGAACGGGGAGCTGTTTTTT. Translated, it gives CASSLARTRNGELFF.

Concerning this clone: The junction differs from germline at one of its ends, possibly a read error. The gene calls are TRBV7-7 and TRBJ2-3; 10 positions agree with TRBD1. The CDR3 is 15 amino acids. Germline CDR1 SSHAT, CDR2 FNYEAQ (reference sequence). The CDR3 DNA reads TGTGCTAGCAGCTCAGGGACAGGGGCCGCAGATACGCAGTATTTT. This codes for CASSSGTGAADTQYF.

The rearrangement uses TRBV5-1 and TRBJ1-2, with a weak D call TRBD1 (5 bases). V dropped 3 bases and J dropped 8 bases, with 17 bases sitting between them. The CDR3 is made up of 14 amino acids. Germline values: CDR1 SGHRS, CDR2 YFSETQ. As DNA, the CDR3 is TGCGCCAGCAGCTCCGCGGGGCAAGAAAGGGGCTACACCTTC. Protein sequence: CASSSAGQERGYTF.

This clone was counted a single time. J is TRBJ1-1 and V is TRBV19; a possible D gene is TRBD1 (6 bases). This CDR3 has 13 residues. Germline lookup yields CDR1 LNHDA and CDR2 SQIVND (reference sequence). V was trimmed by 4 bases and J by 4 bases, leaving 10 bases between them. CDR3 nucleotides: TGTGCCAGTAGTAGTCAGGGGACCACTGAAGCTTTCTTT. Its protein is CASSSQGTTEAFF.

Only one count was recorded for this clone. CDR3 sequence: CASSITSRTNSPLHF. The CDR3, as DNA: TGTGCCAGTAGTATTACCTCCCGAACCAATTCACCCCTCCACTTT. This chain uses TRBV19 with TRBJ1-6; D remains ambiguous. V lost 3 bases and J 7 bases, leaving 13 bases between the germline ends. The CDR3 runs 15 residues. Germline values: CDR1 LNHDA, CDR2 SQIVND (reference sequence).

The CDR3, as DNA: TGCGCCAGCAGAACCGTAGGGACAGGGCCATACGAGCAGTACTTC. It translates to CASRTVGTGPYEQYF. The chain recombines TRBV5-1 with TRBJ2-7; 9 nucleotides agree with TRBD1. Germline trimming cut 5 bases from V and 4 bases from J; bases unmatched to any gene: 10. There are 15 residues in the CDR3. Germline values: CDR1 SGHRS, CDR2 YFSETQ. The full variable domain, completed using reference TRBV5-1 and TRBJ2-7, is KAGVTQTPRYLIKTRGQQVTLSCSPISGHRSVSWYQQTPGQGLQFLFEYFSETQRNKGNFPGRFSGRQFSNSRSEMNVSTLELGDSALYLCASRTVGTGPYEQYFGPGTRLTVT.

The CDR3 spells CASSQGQEHNEQFF. The CDR3 coding sequence is TGCGCCAGCAGCCAAGGACAGGAGCACAATGAGCAGTTCTTC. The rearrangement links TRBV4-1 to TRBJ2-1; a possible D gene is TRBD1 (6 bases). Trimming pared 1 base from V and 5 bases from J, leaving 9 bases between. The CDR3 spans 14 residues. Germline V gene data show CDR1 as MGHRA and CDR2 as YSYEKL.

This clone came up once. The J gene is TRBJ1-5, the V gene TRBV5-6, with D possibly TRBD1 on 5 matching bases. The germline gives CDR1 SGHDT, CDR2 YYEEEE. Deletions cut 1 base from V and 7 bases from J, with 15 bases between. CDR3 length: 15 residues. The CDR3 sequence is CASSLRGREHQPQHF. The CDR3 bases are TGTGCCAGCAGCTTGAGGGGCAGGGAACACCAGCCCCAGCATTTT.

This chain uses TRBV5-1 with TRBJ2-1, with unresolved D. Looked up from germline, CDR1 is SGHRS and CDR2 is YFSETQ. CDR3 length equals 16 residues. The germline V and J ends were trimmed by 0 bases and 4 bases, with 14 bases remaining between them. The CDR3 here is CASSLVVSRDYNEQFF. The CDR3 bases are TGCGCCAGCAGCTTGGTAGTTAGCCGCGATTACAATGAGCAGTTCTTC. The whole variable domain, remainder taken from reference TRBV5-1 and TRBJ2-1, is KAGVTQTPRYLIKTRGQQVTLSCSPISGHRSVSWYQQTPGQGLQFLFEYFSETQRNKGNFPGRFSGRQFSNSRSEMNVSTLELGDSALYLCASSLVVSRDYNEQFFGPGTRLTVL.

The chain links TRBV5-1 to TRBJ1-4, with D tentatively TRBD1 (6 bases). Germline values: CDR1 SGHRS, CDR2 YFSETQ. The CDR3 runs to 15 residues. Trimming pared 0 bases from V and 10 bases from J, leaving 16 bases between. Here the CDR3 reads CASSLDPDSHGKLFF. The CDR3 DNA is TGCGCCAGCAGCTTGGACCCGGACAGTCATGGAAAACTGTTTTTT.

The J gene is TRBJ1-2, the V gene TRBV7-8; D not resolved. Trimming took off 5 bases at V and 7 bases at J, with 14 bases between the two ends. The CDR3 runs to 13 residues. Germline lookup yields CDR1 SGHVS and CDR2 FQNEAQ. Here the CDR3 reads CASSPAETRGYTF. As DNA, the CDR3 is TGTGCCAGCAGCCCAGCCGAAACCCGTGGCTACACCTTC.

The rearrangement links TRBV6-5 to TRBJ1-1, with 7 bases fitting TRBD1. The V gene's germline CDR1 is MNHEY and CDR2 SVGAGI. The CDR3 length is 14 residues. Trimming at V came to 2 bases and at J to 4 bases, leaving 4 bases not matched to a gene. CDR3 nucleotides: TGTGCCAGCAGTTACAAGTACAGGGGCACTGAAGCTTTCTTT. It encodes CASSYKYRGTEAFF.

This clone came up many times. V gene TRBV27 combines with J gene TRBJ1-1; D ambiguous. The CDR3 totals 13 residues. Looked up from germline, CDR1 is MNHEY and CDR2 is SMNVEV (reference sequence). The V end lost 1 base, the J end lost 1 base, and 4 bases lay between the germline ends. CDR3 bases: TGTGCCAGCAGTTTATTCGCGAACACTGAAGCTTTCTTT. This translates into CASSLFANTEAFF.

The rearrangement links TRBV5-6 to TRBJ2-3, with TRBD1 matching over 8 bases. Losses at the gene ends were 4 bases for V and 0 bases for J; bases not matched to a gene: 7. Germline lookup yields CDR1 SGHDT and CDR2 YYEEEE. This CDR3 has 16 amino acids. The CDR3: CASSNRQGSSTDTQYF. The CDR3 nucleotides are TGTGCCAGCAGCAACCGACAGGGGTCCAGCACAGATACGCAGTATTTT. The entire variable domain, with the rest obtained from reference TRBV5-6 and TRBJ2-3, is as follows: DAGVTQSPTHLIKTRGQQVTLRCSPKSGHDTVSWYQQALGQGPQFIFQYYEEEERQRGNFPDRFSGHQFPNYSSELNVNALLLGDSALYLCASSNRQGSSTDTQYFGPGTRLTVL.

This chain joins TRBV19 and TRBJ1-3; D not certain. CDR1 and CDR2 (germline): LNHDA, SQIVND (reference sequence). The germline V and J ends were trimmed by 7 bases and 0 bases, with 13 bases remaining between them. This CDR3 is 15 amino acids long. Written as DNA, the CDR3 is TGTGCCAGTACTCCCCTGTCAAGCTCTGGAAACACCATATATTTT. This translates into CASTPLSSSGNTIYF.

This chain joins TRBV7-9 and TRBJ1-2, with 7 bases identical to TRBD1. CDR3 length: 16 amino acids. J gave up 2 bases and V 4 bases, and 10 bases lay outside the gene matches. The germline CDR1 and CDR2 sequences are SEHNR and FQNEAQ (reference sequence). The CDR3 DNA reads TGTGCCAGCAGCTCCCCCGGGACAGCGACCAACTATGGCTACACCTTC. It codes for CASSSPGTATNYGYTF.

This clone appeared a single time. V and J are TRBV10-3 and TRBJ1-1; the D is unclear. This CDR3 has 14 amino acids. The V and J ends lost 0 bases and 6 bases respectively, with 11 bases between them. Germline assignment: CDR1 ENHRY and CDR2 SYGVKD. CDR3 residues: CAISESMVGAEAFF. DNA for the CDR3: TGTGCCATCAGTGAGTCGATGGTGGGTGCTGAAGCTTTCTTT.

V usage is TRBV5-1 and J usage is TRBJ2-3, with D maybe TRBD2 (5 bases). CDR3 size: 16 residues. V was cut by 0 bases and J by 4 bases, with 15 bases left in between. The V gene's germline CDR1 is SGHRS and CDR2 YFSETQ. CDR3 DNA: TGCGCCAGCAGCTTGGGTGACTCGGGGAGATCAGATACGCAGTATTTT. Amino acids: CASSLGDSGRSDTQYF.

This sequence joins TRBV4-1 and TRBJ2-7; no reliable D call. The V gene lost 1 base and the J gene lost 3 bases, with 10 bases spanning the gap. This CDR3 comprises 14 residues. CDR1 and CDR2 (germline): MGHRA, YSYEKL. The DNA of the CDR3 is TGCGCCAGCAGCCAAGGAGTAAGTGACTACGAGCAGTACTTC. Translation: CASSQGVSDYEQYF.

The rearrangement joins TRBV9 to TRBJ1-3; D is unclear. In germline, CDR1 is SGDLS, CDR2 YYNGEE. Trimming took 6 bases from V and 0 from J, leaving 7 bases between them. This CDR3 region has 13 residues. The CDR3 here is CASKGHSGNTIYF. The CDR3 DNA reads as TGTGCCAGCAAGGGCCACTCTGGAAACACCATATATTTT. The entire variable domain, with the rest obtained from reference TRBV9 and TRBJ1-3, is as follows: DSGVTQTPKHLITATGQRVTLRCSPRSGDLSVYWYQQSLDQGLQFLIQYYNGEERAKGNILERFSAQQFPDLHSELNLSSLELGDSALYFCASKGHSGNTIYFGEGSWLTVV.

The V gene is TRBV19, the J gene TRBJ1-1; D gene uncertain. The CDR3 runs to 16 residues. Trimming left V 3 bases short and J 0 bases short, with 14 bases between. The germline gives CDR1 LNHDA, CDR2 SQIVND (reference sequence). The DNA of the CDR3 is TGTGCCAGTAGTATTGGGCAGGCTAGGGTGAACACTGAAGCTTTCTTT. Translation: CASSIGQARVNTEAFF.